This T cell receptor (beta chain) was sequenced for a study of shared clonotypes between healthy human individuals. The overall study: Donors, aged 18 to 49, were a couple of women and three men. The study's findings and limits: Clonotype sharing among donors likely depends on sequencing depth.

Naive CD8 cells lacked CD45RO, underwent positive selection for CCR7 and left out terminally differentiated effector memory CD45RA+ cells. All participating donors were Caucasian adults from Nashville, Tennessee. Concerning this clone: What it binds is unknown.

V was clipped by 4 bases and J by 0 bases, with 17 bases between them. The CDR3 covers 16 residues. The germline V gene has CDR1 GTSNPN and CDR2 SVGIG (reference sequence). The authors' processing: From ImmunoSEQ came sequences covering only the junction and carrying no quality scores, so filtering differed. The table came from immunoSEQ multiplex PCR; TCRdb's copy has only in-frame clones and leaves some out. Clone size and V and J calls were adopted from that table, with D and trimming inferred from the DNA. The sample contains hundreds of thousands of clones, roughly 95% of which appear only once.

Specimen: naive CD8+ T cells sorted from blood. The receptor comes from a woman aged 25 to 39 in good health. This chain uses TRBV30 with TRBJ2-3; unclear D gene. CDR3 in amino acids: CAWTIIGLPSTDTQYF. CDR3 DNA: TGTGCCTGGACAATAATCGGGCTACCTAGCACAGATACGCAGTATTTT. Full variable domain (missing parts from reference TRBV30 and TRBJ2-3): SQTIHQWPATLVQPVGSPLSLECTVEGTSNPNLYWYRQAAGRGLQLLFYSVGIGQISSEVPQNLSASRPQDRQFILSSKKLLLSDSGFYLCAWTIIGLPSTDTQYFGPGTRLTVL.